A selection of T cell receptor beta chains follows, all from one sample in a study of blood T cell repertoires in COVID-19. Clones were read by immunoSEQ multiplex PCR, and TCRdb kept only the in-frame ones, dropping some. The sample contains about 360,000 clones, around 90% of which appear only once. Sequenced sample: peripheral blood. The receptors here all came from a human donor in a cohort sampled during active COVID-19. Each CDR3 is given with its conserved first and last residue. The D gene is left open where the match is weak. Only some rows state a clone size, as once, few, many or a class for expanded clones.

v_gene	d_gene	j_gene	abundance	CDR3nt	CDR3aa
TRBV9	TRBD1	TRBJ1-2	NA	TGTGCCAGCAGCTCGGGGACAGGGGTAAACTATGGCTACACCTTC	CASSSGTGVNYGYTF
TRBV7-9	NA	TRBJ1-1	NA	TGTGCCAGCAGCTTAGATGTCTTCGGGGACATGAGCACTGAAGCTTTCTTT	CASSLDVFGDMSTEAFF
TRBV2	NA	TRBJ1-2	NA	TGTGCCAGCAGCGAAGGACGGGTCTATGGCTACACCTTC	CASSEGRVYGYTF
TRBV7-2	NA	TRBJ2-1	NA	TGTGCCAGCAGCTTAGCGGGGGCCGGGTGCTCCTACAATGAGCAGTTCTTC	CASSLAGAGCSYNEQFF
TRBV25-1	TRBD1	TRBJ2-5	NA	TGTGCCAGCAGTGACGGGACAGACCAAGAGACCCAGTACTTC	CASSDGTDQETQYF
TRBV19	NA	TRBJ1-1	NA	TGTGCCAGTGCCGGGACACAAAACACTGAAGCTTTCTTT	CASAGTQNTEAFF
TRBV4-2	NA	TRBJ2-3	NA	TGTGCCAGCAGAAAAGTGGGTAGCGGTCCTAGCACAGATACGCAGTATTTT	CASRKVGSGPSTDTQYF
TRBV5-8	TRBD1	TRBJ2-5	NA	TGTGCCAGCAGCTTGGGGACAGGCGAGGCGGAGACCCAGTACTTC	CASSLGTGEAETQYF
TRBV18	NA	TRBJ1-1	NA	TGTGCCAGCTCACCTGTTGGGGGGACTGAAGCTTTCTTT	CASSPVGGTEAFF
TRBV12-5	NA	TRBJ1-5	once	TGTGCTAGTGGTTTGAGTCTTTGGGCAGGGAAGCCCCAGCATTTT	CASGLSLWAGKPQHF
TRBV7-8	TRBD1	TRBJ1-5	NA	TGTGCCAGCAGCTTAGTTGGGGACAGGGAGAGCAATCAGCCCCAGCATTTT	CASSLVGDRESNQPQHF
TRBV27	NA	TRBJ2-7	once	TGTGCCAGCAGTTCGCGGGACTCCCCAGACTACGAGCAGTACTTC	CASSSRDSPDYEQYF
TRBV9	TRBD1	TRBJ2-2	once	TGTGCCAGCAGCCCAGGGACAGGGGGGGATACCGGGGAGCTGTTTTTT	CASSPGTGGDTGELFF
TRBV2	NA	TRBJ2-7	NA	TGTGCCAGCAGTCCCGGCCGCATCTCGGGATCCTACGAGCAGTACTTC	CASSPGRISGSYEQYF
TRBV30	TRBD1	TRBJ1-6	NA	TGTGCCTGGAACCCGAGGACAGGGGGCTACAGGTCCTATAATTCACCCCTCCACTTT	CAWNPRTGGYRSYNSPLHF
TRBV7-8	TRBD1	TRBJ2-1	NA	TGTGCCAGCAGCCCCCCCGGGACAGGGCCATACAATGAGCAGTTCTTC	CASSPPGTGPYNEQFF
TRBV29-1	NA	TRBJ2-2	NA	TGCAGCGTTGGCGGCCCCACCGGGGAGCTGTTTTTT	CSVGGPTGELFF
TRBV4-1	NA	TRBJ1-1	few	TGCGCCAGCAGCCAAGATCAATTAGTTTTGAACACTGAAGCTTTCTTT	CASSQDQLVLNTEAFF
TRBV6-5	NA	TRBJ1-2	NA	TGTGCCAGCAGTTACTCTGGGGGAGGCTACTATGGCTACACCTTC	CASSYSGGGYYGYTF
TRBV24-1	NA	TRBJ2-7	few	TGTGCCACCAGTTCCGGGACTGGGGGCTACGAGCAGTACTTC	CATSSGTGGYEQYF
TRBV4-1	NA	TRBJ1-1	NA	TGCGCCAGCAGCCAAGATGGACAGCGAGGGGGTGAAGCTTTCTTT	CASSQDGQRGGEAFF
TRBV28	NA	TRBJ2-6	once	TGTGCCAGCAGTTTGACAGGAGCTGGGGCCAACGTCCTGACTTTC	CASSLTGAGANVLTF
TRBV28	NA	TRBJ1-5	NA	TGTGCCAGCAGTTTATACAGCGGTCCTGTTCAGCCCCAGCATTTT	CASSLYSGPVQPQHF
TRBV19	NA	TRBJ1-2	NA	TGTGCCAGTAGGAGCTTCCGGGATAACTATGGCTACACCTTC	CASRSFRDNYGYTF
TRBV18	NA	TRBJ2-2	NA	TGTGCCAGCTCACCCTACCTCGGGGACACCGGGGAGCTGTTTTTT	CASSPYLGDTGELFF
TRBV6-2/TRBV6-3	NA	TRBJ2-3	NA	TGTGCCAGCAGTTACATCGACAGAGATACGCAGTATTTT	CASSYIDRDTQYF
TRBV10-3	TRBD1	TRBJ1-2	NA	TGTGCCATCAGTCTGGACAGGGTGGGTAATGGCTACACCTTC	CAISLDRVGNGYTF
TRBV9	TRBD2	TRBJ2-3	NA	TGTGCCAGCAGCGATTTAAGCGGGGGTGATACGCAGTATTTT	CASSDLSGGDTQYF
TRBV2	TRBD2	TRBJ2-7	NA	TGTGCCAGCAGCCGCAGGGCGGGGAGGGCTTCCTACGAGCAGTACTTC	CASSRRAGRASYEQYF
TRBV7-8	NA	TRBJ2-1	NA	TGTGCCAGCAGCTTAGGTCGAGGTGAGCAGTTCTTC	CASSLGRGEQFF
TRBV28	TRBD1	TRBJ1-4	few	TGTGCCAGCAGTTTATTGGGACAGGGCACAGAAAAACTGTTTTTT	CASSLLGQGTEKLFF
TRBV4-1	NA	TRBJ1-1	NA	TGCGCCAGCAGCCACCGGGAATCCAAAAAGAACACTGAAGCTTTCTTT	CASSHRESKKNTEAFF
TRBV5-1	NA	TRBJ2-5	NA	TGCGCCAGCAGAAAGCTGGAGGGCAGTCAAGAGACCCAGTACTTC	CASRKLEGSQETQYF
TRBV7-3	NA	TRBJ1-3	NA	TGTGCCAGCAGCTTAACCGGGGGAAACTCTGGAAACACCATATATTTT	CASSLTGGNSGNTIYF
TRBV9	NA	TRBJ1-1	NA	TGTGCCAGCAGCGTAGGGGGCGTTGACACTGAAGCTTTCTTT	CASSVGGVDTEAFF
TRBV2	NA	TRBJ1-5	once	TGTGCCAGCAGTGGGTTGGCAGGTAGCAATCAGCCCCAGCATTTT	CASSGLAGSNQPQHF
TRBV28	NA	TRBJ2-7	NA	TGTGCCAGCAGTTACAGGGTTAGCAACGAGCAGTACTTC	CASSYRVSNEQYF
TRBV15	TRBD1	TRBJ2-7	NA	TGTGCCACCAGCTTAGGACAGGGATCCTACGAGCAGTACTTC	CATSLGQGSYEQYF
TRBV2	NA	TRBJ1-6	NA	TGTGCCAGCAGTCCCACGGTCTTGCGCTATAATTCACCCCTCCACTTT	CASSPTVLRYNSPLHF
TRBV9	TRBD2	TRBJ2-1	NA	TGTGCCAGCAGCGTACTCGGGGACTATCGGAATGAGCAGTTCTTC	CASSVLGDYRNEQFF
TRBV5-4	TRBD1	TRBJ2-1	NA	TGTGCCAGCAGTCTGGGGACAGGCGGGTATGAGCAGTTCTTC	CASSLGTGGYEQFF
TRBV6-6	TRBD1	TRBJ1-2	once	TGTGCCAGCAGTCGATACCTGACAGGGGGCTTCGAAACCCCTACCCCTTATGGCTACACCTTC	CASSRYLTGGFETPTPYGYTF
TRBV5-4	TRBD2	TRBJ2-3	NA	TGTGCCAGCGGGGCGGGGGGCGACCAACTAACAGATACGCAGTATTTT	CASGAGGDQLTDTQYF
TRBV11-3	TRBD2	TRBJ2-1	NA	TGTGCCAGCAGCTCCGGACTAGCGGGACCCTACAATGAGCAGTTCTTC	CASSSGLAGPYNEQFF
TRBV9	NA	TRBJ2-3	NA	TGTGCCAGCAGCGTTGCCCTGGTAGGCACAGATACGCAGTATTTT	CASSVALVGTDTQYF
TRBV19	TRBD1	TRBJ2-2	once	TGTGCCAGTAGGGGACAGGGGGGCACCGGGGAGCTGTTTTTT	CASRGQGGTGELFF
TRBV5-1	TRBD2	TRBJ2-3	few	TGCGCCAGCAGTTTGGGACTAGCAACAGATACGCAGTATTTT	CASSLGLATDTQYF
TRBV9	TRBD2	TRBJ2-3	NA	TGTGCCAGCAGCGCAGGCTTGGGGGGGGGTACTTTACGCCCAGATACGCAGTATTTT	CASSAGLGGGTLRPDTQYF
TRBV11-2	NA	TRBJ1-4	once	TGTGCCAGCAGCTTAGCCGGGGACTGGGAAAAACTGTTTTTT	CASSLAGDWEKLFF
TRBV20-1	NA	TRBJ2-3	NA	TGCAGTGCTAGTGGAGCGGTGAGGACAGATACGCAGTATTTT	CSASGAVRTDTQYF
TRBV6-5	TRBD1	TRBJ1-3	NA	TGTGCCAGCAGTCGGGACAGTGGAAACACCATATATTTT	CASSRDSGNTIYF
TRBV24-1	TRBD1	TRBJ1-1	NA	TGTGCCACCAGTGAAACCCCGAGGACAGGTGGAATGAACACTGAAGCTTTCTTT	CATSETPRTGGMNTEAFF
TRBV10-3	TRBD1	TRBJ1-6	NA	TGTGCCATCAGTGAACAGGGGCGAAATTCACCCCTCCACTTT	CAISEQGRNSPLHF
TRBV19	NA	TRBJ1-5	NA	TGTGCCTCTAGGAGTTTCCCTCCGCCCCTCGGGGGTAGCAATCAGCCCCAGCATTTT	CASRSFPPPLGGSNQPQHF
TRBV3-1/TRBV3-2	NA	TRBJ2-7	NA	TGTGCCAGCAGCCCAGGACGGGCGGGGCAGTACTTC	CASSPGRAGQYF
TRBV4-2	TRBD2	TRBJ2-1	few	TGTGCCAGCAGCCAAAAAGAGCTAGCGGGAGAGGTCGATGAGCAGTTCTTC	CASSQKELAGEVDEQFF
TRBV28	NA	TRBJ1-6	NA	TGTGCCAGCAGTTCTCGGTTGACACTTTATAATTCACCCCTCCACTTT	CASSSRLTLYNSPLHF